A single sample is the source of the 25 T cell receptor beta chains below, sequenced in a study of blood T cells in healthy people across ages. A J-beta primer mix and a sample-barcoded 5' primer were used in a second PCR of about 7 to 12 cycles. A single record per CDR3 protein comes from TCRdb applying MiXCR to the 5' RACE reads. The profile shows 1.4 million to 1.5 million distinct CDR3 sequences, approximately 40% of them singletons. Sequencing used blood. All receptors come from a woman between 18 and 29 years old in good health.

This clonotype was counted many times. The rearrangement uses TRBV29-1 and TRBJ2-5, with TRBD2 matching 7 bases. The trim removed 7 bases at V and 2 bases at J, leaving 4 bases unmatched. The germline V gene has CDR1 SQVTM and CDR2 ANQGSEA. The CDR3 contains 12 residues. The CDR3 spells CSASGKQETQYF. Here the CDR3 DNA reads TGCAGCGCAAGCGGGAAACAAGAGACCCAGTACTTC.

The J gene is TRBJ2-5, the V gene TRBV3-1, with 14 nucleotides matching TRBD2. The J call may be wrong; the DNA end is better matched by TRBJ2-7. The CDR3 runs to 15 residues. CDR1 and CDR2 from the germline V gene are LGHDT and YNNKEL (reference sequence). Written as DNA, the CDR3 is TGTGCCAGCAGGGGACAGGGACTAGCGGGAGCCGAGCAGTACTTC. Amino acid sequence: CASRGQGLAGAEQYF.

This clonotype was recorded a few times. The gene calls are TRBV28 and TRBJ2-3; tentative D call: TRBD1 (6 bases). Germline V gives CDR1 MDHEN, CDR2 SYDVKM. The CDR3 consists of 12 residues. V shed 8 bases and J shed 6 bases, with 12 bases lying between them. CDR3 nucleotide sequence: TGTGCCAGCCTACAGGGACCGGATACGCAGTATTTT. Its translation is CASLQGPDTQYF.

V and J are TRBV6-2 or TRBV6-3 and TRBJ2-3, with 10 bases identical to TRBD2. The V segment lost 4 bases and the J segment 8 bases; nucleotides outside the gene matches: 12. From germline, CDR1 is MNHEY and CDR2 SVGEGT. This CDR3 is built from 16 residues. As DNA, the CDR3 is TGTGCCAGCAGTTCCCCCCCAGCGGGGGGGCCTGTTACGCAGTATTTT. This sequence encodes CASSSPPAGGPVTQYF.

The chain carries TRBV20-1 and TRBJ2-1; no firm D call. CDR1 is DFQATT, CDR2 SNEGSKA, per germline (reference sequence). This CDR3 is 14 amino acids long. V lost 1 base and J 3 bases, leaving 10 bases between the germline ends. DNA of the CDR3: TGCAGTGCTAGAGTGGACCCACTCTACAATGAGCAGTTCTTC. It is translated as CSARVDPLYNEQFF.

This clonotype was seen a handful of times. The V gene is TRBV29-1, the J gene TRBJ1-4; the D gene is possibly TRBD1 (6 bases). CDR1 is SQVTM, CDR2 ANQGSEA, per germline. V was trimmed by 4 bases and J by 6 bases, leaving 12 bases between them. CDR3 length: 13 amino acids. The CDR3 is CSVVPGADEKLFF. The CDR3, as DNA: TGCAGCGTTGTTCCGGGGGCGGATGAAAAACTGTTTTTT.

The rearrangement joins TRBV27 to TRBJ2-1, with 7 bases matching TRBD2. The germline V gene has CDR1 MNHEY and CDR2 SMNVEV (reference sequence). After removal of 5 bases from V and 6 bases from J, the junction contained 10 bases not matched to a gene. The CDR3 totals 15 residues. The CDR3 sequence: CASSAKLRESNEQFF. DNA for the CDR3: TGTGCCAGCAGTGCGAAGCTGCGGGAGTCCAATGAGCAGTTCTTC.

The chain uses TRBV25-1 and TRBJ1-2; 9 nucleotides line up with TRBD1. Germline-derived CDR1 and CDR2 are MGHDK and SYGVNS. J lost 9 bases, V lost 7 bases, and 18 bases had no gene match. The CDR3 sequence is 16 residues long. The CDR3 here is CASTHGTGNIIYSYTF. CDR3 nucleotides: TGTGCCAGCACCCACGGGACAGGGAATATTATTTATAGCTACACCTTC.

The gene calls are TRBV7-9 and TRBJ2-3; D not resolved. Germline CDR1 SEHNR, CDR2 FQNEAQ (reference sequence). The V end lost 2 bases, the J end lost 4 bases, and 13 bases lay between the germline ends. The CDR3 is 15 residues long. The CDR3 coding sequence is TGTGCCAGCAGCTTATTCCCCCCCTTACCAGATACGCAGTATTTT. It specifies CASSLFPPLPDTQYF.

This chain connects TRBV11-2 to TRBJ2-7; 7 nucleotides agree with TRBD1. Per germline, CDR1 SGHAT and CDR2 FQNNGV. The length of the CDR3 is 15 residues. Unmatched junction bases numbered 8, after V lost 3 bases and J lost 3 bases. In DNA, the CDR3 is TGTGCCAGCAGCTTTACGGTGCAGGGGGTCTACGAGCAGTACTTC. Translating it yields CASSFTVQGVYEQYF.

There are a few counts of this clonotype. The chain carries TRBV7-9 and TRBJ2-1, with TRBD1 matching 7 bases. The CDR3 sequence is 13 residues long. The V and J ends lost 6 bases and 5 bases, in that order; junction bases with no gene match: 4. Germline-derived CDR1 and CDR2 are SEHNR and FQNEAQ (reference sequence). In nucleotides, the CDR3 is TGTGCCAGCAGTGACAGGGAAGACAATGAGCAGTTCTTC. It is translated as CASSDREDNEQFF. Together with reference TRBV7-9 and TRBJ2-1, the CDR3 gives the full variable domain: DTGVSQNPRHKITKRGQNVTFRCDPISEHNRLYWYRQTLGQGPEFLTYFQNEAQLEKSRLLSDRFSAERPKGSFSTLEIQRTEQGDSAMYLCASSDREDNEQFFGPGTRLTVL.

This clonotype was detected a few times. V usage is TRBV10-3 and J usage is TRBJ1-5; no firm D call. The V and J ends lost 10 bases and 3 bases respectively, with 13 bases between them. CDR3 length: 13 residues. CDR1 and CDR2 from the germline V gene are ENHRY and SYGVKD. CDR3 in amino acids: CATLERPNQPQHF. The DNA of the CDR3 is TGTGCCACCCTTGAGCGTCCCAATCAGCCCCAGCATTTT.

This clonotype was seen once. The chain uses TRBV6-6 and TRBJ2-1, with D possibly matching TRBD2 (5 bases). Looked up from germline, CDR1 is MNHNY and CDR2 is SVGAGI (reference sequence). The length of the CDR3 is 16 residues. Between the trimmed V and J ends, which lost 0 bases and 13 bases, there was a span of 22 bases. CDR3 residues: CASSYSRSGGGETQFF. The CDR3 DNA is TGTGCCAGCAGTTACTCGAGGAGCGGTGGTGGCGAGACCCAGTTCTTC.

V gene TRBV12-3 or TRBV12-4 combines with J gene TRBJ1-5, with a weak D call TRBD1 (6 bases). CDR3 length equals 12 residues. V lost 10 bases and J 2 bases, leaving 9 bases between the germline ends. The CDR3 sequence: CATAGGNQPQHF. For the CDR3, the DNA is TGTGCCACCGCAGGGGGCAATCAGCCCCAGCATTTT.

The chain has TRBV6-1 and TRBJ1-6, with D maybe TRBD1 (6 bases). Deletions cut 0 bases from V and 3 bases from J, with 9 bases between. The CDR3 covers 16 residues. In germline, CDR1 is MNHNS, CDR2 SASEGT. This chain's CDR3 is CASSEARTVYNSPLHF. The CDR3 DNA reads as TGTGCCAGCAGTGAAGCTCGGACAGTCTATAATTCACCCCTCCACTTT.

The table lists this clonotype with a count of one. The chain is built from TRBV2 and TRBJ1-1; 9 positions agree with TRBD1. This CDR3 has 15 residues. Unmatched junction bases numbered 10, after V lost 6 bases and J lost 5 bases. Germline assignment: CDR1 SNHLY and CDR2 FYNNEI. DNA for the CDR3: TGTGCCAGCAGATTTGGACAGGGGAGAGGGACTGAAGCTTTCTTT. Protein: CASRFGQGRGTEAFF.

The chain recombines TRBV20-1 with TRBJ2-5; TRBD1 aligns across 12 bases. This CDR3 spans 15 amino acids. CDR1 is DFQATT and CDR2 is SNEGSKA in the germline V gene (reference sequence). Unmatched junction bases numbered 10, after V lost 0 bases and J lost 11 bases. The CDR3 DNA is TGCAGTGCTAGAGATGGGACAGGGGGCTACAATGAGCAGTACTTC. Translating it yields CSARDGTGGYNEQYF.

This clonotype has only a few counts. The chain recombines TRBV6-5 with TRBJ2-7; perhaps TRBD2 as D (6 bases). This CDR3 is built from 15 residues. CDR1 and CDR2 from the germline V gene are MNHEY and SVGAGI. V was shortened by 2 bases and J by 5 bases, with 16 bases between the two germline ends. This CDR3 reads CASSYGSGVGNEQYF. The CDR3 nucleotides read TGTGCCAGCAGTTACGGTTCGGGAGTGGGGAACGAGCAGTACTTC.

The genes are TRBV7-8 and TRBJ2-3, with D perhaps given as TRBD1 or TRBD2 (5 bases each). The germline gives CDR1 SGHVS, CDR2 FQNEAQ. Deletions cut 5 bases from V and 4 bases from J, with 13 bases between. The CDR3 sequence is 14 residues long. CDR3 amino acids: CASSPGRQPDTQYF. The CDR3 DNA reads as TGTGCCAGCAGCCCGGGACGTCAACCAGATACGCAGTATTTT.

This clonotype was observed a handful of times. CDR3 nucleotides: TGTGCCAGCAGTCCCCTCCAAAGGACTAGCGGGGGGGCACATACGCAGTATTTT. Translated: CASSPLQRTSGGAHTQYF. The V call is TRBV28, the J call TRBJ2-3; 15 bases line up with TRBD2. The germline V gene has CDR1 MDHEN and CDR2 SYDVKM. V trimming: 5 bases; J trimming: 7 bases; junction bases outside the gene matches: 13. This CDR3 has 18 residues.

The V gene is TRBV5-4, the J gene TRBJ2-3, with 7 positions matching TRBD2. Per the germline V gene, CDR1 is SGHNT and CDR2 is YYREEE (reference sequence). V shed 0 bases, J shed 1 base, and the junction held 11 bases outside the gene matches. The CDR3 is made up of 18 amino acids. Here the CDR3 reads CASSLGTNPSGRTDTQYF. The CDR3 nucleotides are TGTGCCAGCAGCTTGGGTACGAACCCTAGCGGCCGCACAGATACGCAGTATTTT.

This sequence joins TRBV10-1 and TRBJ2-1; 10 bases agree with TRBD1. This CDR3 region has 14 residues. V lost 8 bases, J lost 7 bases, and 8 bases stayed unmatched. Germline loops: CDR1 WNHNN, CDR2 SYGVQD (reference sequence). DNA for the CDR3: TGCGCCAGCTCGGACAGGGGGGTAGGGAATGAGCAGTTCTTC. Amino acid sequence: CASSDRGVGNEQFF.

This clonotype was seen more than once but under ten times. V usage is TRBV5-1 and J usage is TRBJ2-1; TRBD2 might be the D (7 bases). This CDR3 spans 16 amino acids. Deletions cut 1 base from V and 2 bases from J, with 13 bases between. In germline, CDR1 is SGHRS, CDR2 YFSETQ. Here the CDR3 reads CASSLLGGGPYNEQFF. Here the CDR3 DNA reads TGCGCCAGCAGCTTGTTAGGCGGGGGCCCCTACAATGAGCAGTTCTTC.

This chain joins TRBV7-8 and TRBJ2-3, with 9 bases lining up with TRBD2. Germline lookup yields CDR1 SGHVS and CDR2 FQNEAQ. This CDR3 has 19 amino acids. After removal of 2 bases from V and 0 bases from J, the junction contained 12 bases not matched to a gene. CDR3 sequence (DNA): TGTGCCAGCAGCTTATGGGGCGGGAGGGCCAGAAGGAGCACAGATACGCAGTATTTT. Its protein is CASSLWGGRARRSTDTQYF.

Notes on this clonotype: A read error may account for a junction end that differs from germline. The V and J genes are TRBV9 and TRBJ2-1; TRBD2 might be the D (7 bases). The J call is doubtful: the DNA matches TRBJ2-7 better. The CDR3 consists of 16 residues. Germline V CDR1 and CDR2: SGDLS, YYNGEE. Written as DNA, the CDR3 is TGTGTCAGCAGCGCACGAGGGGGGGTTAGCTACAATGAGCAGTACTTC. It translates to CVSSARGGVSYNEQYF.